These T cell receptor beta chains were read from a single sample in a study of cytomegalovirus exposure and HLA in healthy donors. The assay was immunoSEQ multiplex PCR, and TCRdb's table has in-frame clones only and misses some. The sample lists about 180,000 clones; approximately 81% were seen once. Source material: PBMCs. The receptors shown here come from a male donor in good health and CMV-seronegative. CDR3s include the opening cysteine and the closing phenylalanine or tryptophan. Each record gives: clone size, V gene, D gene, CDR3 protein. D genes are given only for firm matches. For some rows the clone size is stated as once, few or many, or as a class when expanded; others skip it.

NA,TRBV7-9,TRBD2,CASSPRTSGNNEQFF
once,TRBV2,NA,CASNQGYNEQFF
NA,TRBV7-2,TRBD1,CASSPGTGLSGGNTIYF
NA,TRBV6-1,TRBD1,CASSDPPGQGSTFF
NA,TRBV19,TRBD1,CASSPGTGDAGTQYF
NA,TRBV20-1,NA,CSAALMDTQYF
NA,TRBV6-1,TRBD2,CASSEAGGGVAETQYF
NA,TRBV2,NA,CASRLTGTPRYEQYF
few,TRBV4-3,NA,CASSQAPRNSTDTQYF
NA,TRBV5-4,NA,CASSLSSGSTDTQYF
NA,TRBV5-1,TRBD1,CASSSTRTGGGRETQYF
NA,TRBV29-1,TRBD1,CSVEGQARYGYTF
NA,TRBV30,TRBD1,CAWSVRGTGANLWPQHF
NA,TRBV4-1,NA,CASSQDLWENYGYTF
NA,TRBV10-3,NA,CAISPSGASGNEQFF
NA,TRBV15,TRBD1,CATSRRTGNTDTQYF
few,TRBV4-3,TRBD2,CASSQDRLAGTYNEQFF
NA,TRBV29-1,TRBD2,CSVRAGGTDTQYF
NA,TRBV5-1,NA,CASSSDGGDQPQHF
NA,TRBV5-1,NA,CASSLDGRGGNEQFF
NA,TRBV7-3,TRBD2,CASSPSSTSGYETQYF
NA,TRBV27,TRBD2,CASSLGLSGGATDTQYF
NA,TRBV28,NA,CASIASSVGTDTQYF
few,TRBV5-6,TRBD1,CASSWDREGNTEAFF
NA,TRBV19,NA,CASIPTGQGNQPQHF
NA,TRBV28,NA,CASRGGPGTDTQYF
NA,TRBV20-1,TRBD2,CSGLAGDTQYF
NA,TRBV29-1,TRBD2,CSVAGRGETQYF
NA,TRBV14,TRBD2,CASSQRRTSGRVQETQYF
NA,TRBV28,TRBD1,CASSDREETQYF
NA,TRBV19,TRBD1,CASSTAQGARDEQYF
NA,TRBV5-6,NA,CASSFAAGVNEKLFF
NA,TRBV4-3,TRBD2,CASSQTGSGRYEQYF
NA,TRBV2,NA,CASSVRDTEAFF